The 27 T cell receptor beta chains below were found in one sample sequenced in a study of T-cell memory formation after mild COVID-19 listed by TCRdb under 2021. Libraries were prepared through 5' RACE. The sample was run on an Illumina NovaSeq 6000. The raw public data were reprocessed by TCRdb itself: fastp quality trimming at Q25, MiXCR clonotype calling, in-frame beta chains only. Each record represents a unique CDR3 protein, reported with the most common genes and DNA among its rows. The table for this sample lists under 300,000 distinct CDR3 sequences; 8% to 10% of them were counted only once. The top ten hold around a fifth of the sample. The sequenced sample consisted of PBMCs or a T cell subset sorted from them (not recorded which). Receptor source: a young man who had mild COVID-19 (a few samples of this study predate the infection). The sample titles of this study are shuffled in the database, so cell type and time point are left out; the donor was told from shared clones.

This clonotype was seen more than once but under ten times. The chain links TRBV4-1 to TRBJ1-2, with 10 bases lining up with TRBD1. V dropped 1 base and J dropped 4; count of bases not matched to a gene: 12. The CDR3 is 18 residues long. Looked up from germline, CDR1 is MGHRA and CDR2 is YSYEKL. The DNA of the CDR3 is TGCGCCAGCAGCCAAGGTCCCGGGACAGGGGAGGAGGGCTATGGCTACACCTTC. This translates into CASSQGPGTGEEGYGYTF.

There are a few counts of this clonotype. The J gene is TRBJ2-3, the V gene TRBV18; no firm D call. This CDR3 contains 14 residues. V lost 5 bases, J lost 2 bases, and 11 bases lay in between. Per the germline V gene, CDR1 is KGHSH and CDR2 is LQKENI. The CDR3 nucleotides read TGTGCCAGCTCAACCCAAGGGCCCACAGATACGCAGTATTTT. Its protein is CASSTQGPTDTQYF.

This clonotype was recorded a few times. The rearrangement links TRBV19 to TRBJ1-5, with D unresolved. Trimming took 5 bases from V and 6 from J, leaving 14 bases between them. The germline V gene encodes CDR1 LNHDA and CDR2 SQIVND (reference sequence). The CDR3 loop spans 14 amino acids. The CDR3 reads CASSLTWVGQPQHF. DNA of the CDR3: TGTGCCAGTAGTCTGACGTGGGTAGGTCAGCCCCAGCATTTT.

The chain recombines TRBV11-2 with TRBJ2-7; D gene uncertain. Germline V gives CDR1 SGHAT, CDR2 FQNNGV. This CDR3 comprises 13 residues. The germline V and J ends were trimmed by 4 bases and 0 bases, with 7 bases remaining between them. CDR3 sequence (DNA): TGTGCCAGCAGCTGGGAACCCTCCTACGAGCAGTACTTC. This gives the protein CASSWEPSYEQYF.

The CDR3 bases are TGTGCCAGCAGCTTAGCCCCGTCCCTACCCACTGAAGCTTTCTTT. Its translation: CASSLAPSLPTEAFF. The chain carries TRBV7-9 and TRBJ1-1; D not resolved. The CDR3 has 15 residues. The germline gives CDR1 SEHNR, CDR2 FQNEAQ (reference sequence). Trimming took 0 bases from V and 4 from J, leaving 12 bases between them.

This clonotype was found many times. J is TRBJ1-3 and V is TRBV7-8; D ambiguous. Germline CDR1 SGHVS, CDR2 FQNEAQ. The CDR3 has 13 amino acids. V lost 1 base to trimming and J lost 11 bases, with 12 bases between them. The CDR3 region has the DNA TGTGCCAGCAGCTTAGTGAGCCCCGGGGCCATATATTTT. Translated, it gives CASSLVSPGAIYF.

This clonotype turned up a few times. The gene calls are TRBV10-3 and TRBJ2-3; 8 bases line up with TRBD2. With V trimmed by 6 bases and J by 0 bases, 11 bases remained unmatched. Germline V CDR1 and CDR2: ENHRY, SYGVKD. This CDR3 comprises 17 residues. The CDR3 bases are TGTGCCATCAGGAGTAGCGGGGTCGTTCCTAGCACAGATACGCAGTATTTT. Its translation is CAIRSSGVVPSTDTQYF.

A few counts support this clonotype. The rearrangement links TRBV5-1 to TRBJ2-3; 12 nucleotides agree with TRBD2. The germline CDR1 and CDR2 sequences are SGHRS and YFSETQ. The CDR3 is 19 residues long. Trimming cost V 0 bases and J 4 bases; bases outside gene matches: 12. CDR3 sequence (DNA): TGCGCCAGCAGCTTGGCTCTAGCGGGGGGGCGAAGTCCCCCAGATACGCAGTATTTT. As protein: CASSLALAGGRSPPDTQYF.

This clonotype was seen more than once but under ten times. This CDR3 reads CASSRTTSTDTQYF. CDR3 DNA sequence: TGTGCCAGCAGCCGGACTACTAGCACAGATACGCAGTATTTT. The chain has TRBV9 and TRBJ2-3; possibly TRBD2 for D (6 bases). V was shortened by 4 bases and J by 0 bases, with 9 bases between the two germline ends. The CDR3 sequence is 14 residues long. From germline, CDR1 is SGDLS and CDR2 YYNGEE. The full variable domain, with the rest looked up from reference TRBV9 and TRBJ2-3, is DSGVTQTPKHLITATGQRVTLRCSPRSGDLSVYWYQQSLDQGLQFLIQYYNGEERAKGNILERFSAQQFPDLHSELNLSSLELGDSALYFCASSRTTSTDTQYFGPGTRLTVL.

In DNA form, the CDR3 reads TGTGCCAGCAGCTTATATTTCAGCGACCATAATTCACCCCTCCACTTT. Translation: CASSLYFSDHNSPLHF. J is TRBJ1-6 and V is TRBV7-9; D ambiguous. The CDR3 runs to 16 residues. Trimming shortened V by 2 bases and J by 5 bases, and 13 bases separated the two germline ends. Germline lookup yields CDR1 SEHNR and CDR2 FQNEAQ (reference sequence).

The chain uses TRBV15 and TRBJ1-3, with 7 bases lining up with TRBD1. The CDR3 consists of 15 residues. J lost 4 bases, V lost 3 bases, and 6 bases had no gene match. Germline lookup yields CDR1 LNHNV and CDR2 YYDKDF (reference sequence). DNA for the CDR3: TGTGCCACCAGCAGGGTAACAGGGGTCGGAAACACCATATATTTT. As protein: CATSRVTGVGNTIYF.

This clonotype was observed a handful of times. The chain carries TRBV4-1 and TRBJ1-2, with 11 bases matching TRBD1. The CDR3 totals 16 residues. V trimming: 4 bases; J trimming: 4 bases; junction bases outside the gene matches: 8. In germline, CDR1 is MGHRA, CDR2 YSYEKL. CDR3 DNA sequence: TGCGCCAGCAGCCCCGGACAGGGGGCGCGAGGCTATGGCTACACCTTC. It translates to CASSPGQGARGYGYTF.

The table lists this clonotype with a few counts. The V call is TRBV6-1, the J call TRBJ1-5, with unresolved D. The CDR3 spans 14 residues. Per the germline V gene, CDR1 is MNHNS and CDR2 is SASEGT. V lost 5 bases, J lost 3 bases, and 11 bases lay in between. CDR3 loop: CASSIISDNQPQHF. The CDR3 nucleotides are TGTGCCAGCAGTATCATCTCTGACAATCAGCCCCAGCATTTT.

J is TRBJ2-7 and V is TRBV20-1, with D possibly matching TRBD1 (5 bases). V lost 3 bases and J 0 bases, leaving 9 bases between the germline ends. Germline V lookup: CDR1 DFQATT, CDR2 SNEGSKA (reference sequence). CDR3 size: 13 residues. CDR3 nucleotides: TGCAGTGCTAGGGCCGGACACTCCTACGAGCAGTACTTC. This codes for CSARAGHSYEQYF.

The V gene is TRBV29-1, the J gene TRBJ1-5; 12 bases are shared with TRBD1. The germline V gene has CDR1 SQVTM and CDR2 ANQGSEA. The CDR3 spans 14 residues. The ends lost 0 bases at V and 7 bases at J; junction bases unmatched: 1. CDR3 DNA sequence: TGCAGCGTTGAAGAGGGGACAGGGGGCCAGCCCCAGCATTTT. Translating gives CSVEEGTGGQPQHF. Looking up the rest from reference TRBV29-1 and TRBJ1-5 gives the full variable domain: SAVISQKPSRDICQRGTSLTIQCQVDSQVTMMFWYRQQPGQSLTLIATANQGSEATYESGFVIDKFPISRPNLTFSTLTVSNMSPEDSSIYLCSVEEGTGGQPQHFGDGTRLSIL.

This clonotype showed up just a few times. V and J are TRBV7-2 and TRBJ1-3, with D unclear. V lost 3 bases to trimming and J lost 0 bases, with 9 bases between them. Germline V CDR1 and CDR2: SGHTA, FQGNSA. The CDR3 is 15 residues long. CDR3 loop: CASSLDGSSGNTIYF. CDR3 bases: TGTGCCAGCAGCTTGGACGGCAGCTCTGGAAACACCATATATTTT.

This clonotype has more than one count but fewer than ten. In DNA, the CDR3 is TGTGCCAGCAGCAAAGTGCCCCTCTGGCGGCAAGAGACCCAGTACTTC. Residues: CASSKVPLWRQETQYF. The rearrangement joins TRBV21-1 to TRBJ2-5; TRBD2, the table's D call, lacks a check against the DNA. TRBV21-1 is shown as a pseudogene. CDR3 length: 16 residues.

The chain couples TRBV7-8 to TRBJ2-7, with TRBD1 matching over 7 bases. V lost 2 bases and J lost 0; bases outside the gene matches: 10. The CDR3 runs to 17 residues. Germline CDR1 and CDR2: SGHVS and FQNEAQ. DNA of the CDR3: TGTGCCAGCAGCTTACCAGCGACAGGGTTTAGCTCCTACGAGCAGTACTTC. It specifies CASSLPATGFSSYEQYF.

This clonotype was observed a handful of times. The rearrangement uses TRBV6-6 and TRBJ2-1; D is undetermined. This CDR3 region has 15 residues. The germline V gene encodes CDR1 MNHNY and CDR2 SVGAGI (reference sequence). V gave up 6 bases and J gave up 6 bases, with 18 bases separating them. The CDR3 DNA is TGTGCCAGCAGCGAGGCCGTAAGAGCCGCCAATGAGCAGTTCTTC. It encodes CASSEAVRAANEQFF.

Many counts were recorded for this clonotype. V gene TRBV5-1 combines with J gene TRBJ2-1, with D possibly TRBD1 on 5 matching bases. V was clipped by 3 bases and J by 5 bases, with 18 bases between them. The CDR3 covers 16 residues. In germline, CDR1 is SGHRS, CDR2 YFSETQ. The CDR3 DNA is TGCGCCAGCAGCTACGCCCGAGACAGCAAAAACAATGAGCAGTTCTTC. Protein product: CASSYARDSKNNEQFF.

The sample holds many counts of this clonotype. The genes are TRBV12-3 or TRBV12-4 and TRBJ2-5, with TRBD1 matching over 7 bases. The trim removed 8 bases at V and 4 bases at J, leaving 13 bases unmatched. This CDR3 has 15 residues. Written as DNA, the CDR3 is TGTGCCAGCCAAAGCCTGAGGGGGCGGGTAGAGACCCAGTACTTC. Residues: CASQSLRGRVETQYF.

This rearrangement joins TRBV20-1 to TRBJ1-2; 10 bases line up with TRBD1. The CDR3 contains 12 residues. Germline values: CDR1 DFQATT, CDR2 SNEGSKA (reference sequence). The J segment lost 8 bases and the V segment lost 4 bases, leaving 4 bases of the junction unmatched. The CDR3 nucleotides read TGCAGTGCTACCGGGACAGGGGTCGGCTACACCTTC. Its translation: CSATGTGVGYTF.

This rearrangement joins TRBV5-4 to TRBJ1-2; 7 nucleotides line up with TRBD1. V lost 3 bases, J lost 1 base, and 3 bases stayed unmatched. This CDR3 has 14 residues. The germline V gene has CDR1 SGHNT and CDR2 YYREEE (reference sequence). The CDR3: CASSWGQINYGYTF. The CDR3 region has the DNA TGTGCCAGCAGCTGGGGACAGATTAACTATGGCTACACCTTC.

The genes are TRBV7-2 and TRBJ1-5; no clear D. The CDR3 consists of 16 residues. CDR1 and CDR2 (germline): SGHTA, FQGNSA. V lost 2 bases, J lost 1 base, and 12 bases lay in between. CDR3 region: CASSLHGPRSNQPQHF. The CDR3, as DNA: TGTGCCAGCAGCTTACATGGGCCGCGGAGCAATCAGCCCCAGCATTTT.

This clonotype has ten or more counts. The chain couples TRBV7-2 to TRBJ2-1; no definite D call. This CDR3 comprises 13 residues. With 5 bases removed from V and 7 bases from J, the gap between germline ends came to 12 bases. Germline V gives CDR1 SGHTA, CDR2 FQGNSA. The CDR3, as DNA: TGTGCCAGCAGCCGGCCGGAACTAAATGAGCAGTTCTTC. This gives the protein CASSRPELNEQFF.

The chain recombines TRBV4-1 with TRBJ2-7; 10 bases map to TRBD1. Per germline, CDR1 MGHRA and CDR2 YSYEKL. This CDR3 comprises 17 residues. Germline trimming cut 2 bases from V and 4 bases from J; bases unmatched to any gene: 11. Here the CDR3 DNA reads TGCGCCAGCAGCCAACCAAGTTTCCGGGACAGGGGTTACGAGCAGTACTTC. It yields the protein CASSQPSFRDRGYEQYF.

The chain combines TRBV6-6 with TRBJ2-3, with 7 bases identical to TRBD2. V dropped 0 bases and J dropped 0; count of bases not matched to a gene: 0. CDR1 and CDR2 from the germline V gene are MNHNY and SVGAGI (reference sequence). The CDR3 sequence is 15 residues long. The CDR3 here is CASSYSAGSTDTQYF. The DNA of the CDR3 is TGTGCCAGCAGTTACTCAGCGGGAAGCACAGATACGCAGTATTTT.